A selection of T cell receptor beta chains follows, all from one sample in a study of CD8 T cells in Susac syndrome. One entry per CDR3 protein, called by TCRdb with MiXCR from the immunoSEQ multiplex PCR reads. The sample has some 180,000 distinct CDR3 sequences, over 85% seen once. Sequencing used CD4+ T cells from PBMCs. The receptors stem from a human donor in good health. Both conserved end residues are part of each CDR3. The D gene is left open where the match is weak. Clone size is stated in some rows and not others, as once, few, many or a class when expanded.

>-|15|TRBV28|TRBD2|TRBJ2-7
TGTGCCAGCACCCTCCCCGGGACTAGTAACTACGAGCAGTACTTC
CASTLPGTSNYEQYF
>-|14|TRBV27|TRBD1|TRBJ1-2
TGTGCCAGCAGTATTCACGGGACAGGGAACGGCTACACCTTC
CASSIHGTGNGYTF
>-|16|TRBV20-1|TRBD2|TRBJ2-1
TGCAGTGCTAGAGATCGAGTCGCTAGCGGGAGGGCGCAGCAGTTCTTC
CSARDRVASGRAQQFF
>few|16|TRBV6-5|TRBD1|TRBJ2-1
TGTGCCAGCAGTTACTCGAACAGGGGGCCTTACAATGAGCAGTTCTTC
CASSYSNRGPYNEQFF
>-|15|TRBV20-1|TRBD1|TRBJ1-1
TGCAGTGCTAGAGATCCTACAGGGGGGAACACTGAAGCTTTCTTT
CSARDPTGGNTEAFF
>-|13|TRBV29-1|-|TRBJ1-2
TGCAGCGTTGCGAACGGGGGGCTGAGAGGCTACACCTTC
CSVANGGLRGYTF
>-|15|TRBV7-2|-|TRBJ2-2
TGTGCCAGCAGCTTAGGCAGGGGAGGGGCCGGGGAGCTGTTTTTT
CASSLGRGGAGELFF
>-|14|TRBV20-1|-|TRBJ2-5
TGCAGTGCTAGAGCCAGACCAGGGGTAGAGACCCAGTACTTC
CSARARPGVETQYF
>-|15|TRBV6-2/TRBV6-3|TRBD2|TRBJ2-7
TGTGCCAGCAGTTACGGGGCTAGCGGGAGTACCGAGCAGTACTTC
CASSYGASGSTEQYF
>-|14|TRBV7-3|-|TRBJ2-1
TGTGCCAGCAGCGTGGGGACTGTCAACAATGAGCAGTTCTTC
CASSVGTVNNEQFF
>-|16|TRBV2|-|TRBJ2-1
TGTGCCAGCAGTCTAACCAAATCCTGGCAGGGAAGGACCCAGTTCTTC
CASSLTKSWQGRTQFF
>-|16|TRBV9|-|TRBJ2-1
TGTGCCAGCAGCGGTAGATACGGAAGCTCCTACAATGAGCAGTTCTTC
CASSGRYGSSYNEQFF
>-|15|TRBV25-1|TRBD2|TRBJ2-7
TGTGCCAGCAGTGAATCCAGCGGGAGCGTCGTCGAGCAGTACTTC
CASSESSGSVVEQYF
>-|14|TRBV7-9|TRBD2|TRBJ2-5
TGTGCCAGCAGCGGACTAGCGGGACACGAGACCCAGTACTTC
CASSGLAGHETQYF
>-|15|TRBV12-3/TRBV12-4|TRBD1|TRBJ1-5
TGTGCCAGCAGTCATGGGACAGGGGTGGGTATGGCCCAGCATTTT
CASSHGTGVGMAQHF